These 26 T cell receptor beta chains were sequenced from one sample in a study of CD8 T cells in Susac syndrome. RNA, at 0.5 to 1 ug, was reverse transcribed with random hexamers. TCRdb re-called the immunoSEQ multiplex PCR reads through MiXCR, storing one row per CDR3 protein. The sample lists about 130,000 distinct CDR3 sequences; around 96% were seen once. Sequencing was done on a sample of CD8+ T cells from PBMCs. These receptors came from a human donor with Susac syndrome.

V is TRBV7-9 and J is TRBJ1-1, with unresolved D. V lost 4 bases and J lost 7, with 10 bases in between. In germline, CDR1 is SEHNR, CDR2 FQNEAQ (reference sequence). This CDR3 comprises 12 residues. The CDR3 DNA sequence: TGTGCCAGCAGCTCTTCAGCTATTGAAGCTTTCTTT. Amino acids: CASSSSAIEAFF.

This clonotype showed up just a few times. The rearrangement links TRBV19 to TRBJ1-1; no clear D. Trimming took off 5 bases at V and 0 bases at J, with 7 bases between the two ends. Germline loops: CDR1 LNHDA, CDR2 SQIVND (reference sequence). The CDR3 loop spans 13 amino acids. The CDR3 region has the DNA TGTGCCAGTAGTCCGGGAATGAACACTGAAGCTTTCTTT. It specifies CASSPGMNTEAFF.

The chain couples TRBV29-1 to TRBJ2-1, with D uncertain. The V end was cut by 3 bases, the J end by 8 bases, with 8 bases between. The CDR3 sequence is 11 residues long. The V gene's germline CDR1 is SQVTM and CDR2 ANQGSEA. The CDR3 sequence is CSVDLVHEQFF. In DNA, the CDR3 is TGCAGCGTTGATCTGGTTCATGAGCAGTTCTTC.

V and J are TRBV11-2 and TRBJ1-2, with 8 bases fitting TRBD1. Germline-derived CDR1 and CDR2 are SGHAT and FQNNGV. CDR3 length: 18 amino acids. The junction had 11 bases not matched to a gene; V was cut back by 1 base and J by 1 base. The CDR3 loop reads CASSLVRRTTGVNYGYTF. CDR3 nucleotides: TGTGCCAGCAGCTTAGTCCGGAGGACGACAGGGGTTAACTATGGCTACACCTTC.

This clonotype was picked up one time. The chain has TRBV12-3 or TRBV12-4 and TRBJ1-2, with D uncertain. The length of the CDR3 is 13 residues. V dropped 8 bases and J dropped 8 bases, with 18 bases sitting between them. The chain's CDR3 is CASSAKGPGGYTF. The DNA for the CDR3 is TGTGCCAGCTCTGCCAAGGGCCCGGGAGGCTACACCTTC.

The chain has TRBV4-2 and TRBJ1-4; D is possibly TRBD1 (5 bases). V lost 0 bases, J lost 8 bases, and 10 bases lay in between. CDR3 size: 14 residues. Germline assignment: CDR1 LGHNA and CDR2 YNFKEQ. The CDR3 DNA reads TGTGCCAGCAGCCAAGACGAGAGGGGAGAAAAACTGTTTTTT. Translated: CASSQDERGEKLFF.

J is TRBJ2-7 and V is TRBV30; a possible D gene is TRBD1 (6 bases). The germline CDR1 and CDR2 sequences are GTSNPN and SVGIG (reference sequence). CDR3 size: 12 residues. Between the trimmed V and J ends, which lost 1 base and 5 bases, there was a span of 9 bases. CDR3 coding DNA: TGTGCCTGGAGTGACAGGGCCGACGAGCAGTACTTC. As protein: CAWSDRADEQYF.

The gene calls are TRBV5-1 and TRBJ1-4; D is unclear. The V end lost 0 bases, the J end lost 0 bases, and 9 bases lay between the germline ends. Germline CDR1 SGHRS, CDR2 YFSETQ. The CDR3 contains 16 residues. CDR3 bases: TGCGCCAGCAGCTTGGCCTCTCTCGCAACTAATGAAAAACTGTTTTTT. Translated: CASSLASLATNEKLFF.

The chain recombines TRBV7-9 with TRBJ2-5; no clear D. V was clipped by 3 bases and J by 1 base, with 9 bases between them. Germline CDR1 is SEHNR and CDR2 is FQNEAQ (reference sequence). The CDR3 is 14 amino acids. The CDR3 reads CASSFWQAQETQYF. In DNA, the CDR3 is TGTGCCAGCAGCTTCTGGCAGGCCCAAGAGACCCAGTACTTC.

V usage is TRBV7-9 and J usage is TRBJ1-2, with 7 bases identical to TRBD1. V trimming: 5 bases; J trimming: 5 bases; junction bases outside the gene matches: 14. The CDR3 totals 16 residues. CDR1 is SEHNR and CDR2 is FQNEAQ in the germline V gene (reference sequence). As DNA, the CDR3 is TGTGCCAGCAGCACCGGGACAGCCAACCCGGAGTATGGCTACACCTTC. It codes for CASSTGTANPEYGYTF. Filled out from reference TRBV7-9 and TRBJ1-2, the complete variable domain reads DTGVSQNPRHKITKRGQNVTFRCDPISEHNRLYWYRQTLGQGPEFLTYFQNEAQLEKSRLLSDRFSAERPKGSFSTLEIQRTEQGDSAMYLCASSTGTANPEYGYTFGSGTRLTVV.

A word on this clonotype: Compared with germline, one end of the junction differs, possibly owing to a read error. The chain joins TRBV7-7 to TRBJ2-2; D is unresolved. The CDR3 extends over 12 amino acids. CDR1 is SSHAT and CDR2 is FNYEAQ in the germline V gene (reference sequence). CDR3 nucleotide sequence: TGTGCTAGCAGCTGGGGTGACGGGGAGCTGTTTTTT. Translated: CASSWGDGELFF.

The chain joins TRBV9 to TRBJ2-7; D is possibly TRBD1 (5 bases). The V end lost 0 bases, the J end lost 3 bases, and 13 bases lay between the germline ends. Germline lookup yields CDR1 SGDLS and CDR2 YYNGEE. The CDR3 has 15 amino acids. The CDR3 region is CASSVGQGVLYEQYF. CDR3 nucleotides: TGTGCCAGCAGCGTAGGTCAAGGGGTTCTCTACGAGCAGTACTTC.

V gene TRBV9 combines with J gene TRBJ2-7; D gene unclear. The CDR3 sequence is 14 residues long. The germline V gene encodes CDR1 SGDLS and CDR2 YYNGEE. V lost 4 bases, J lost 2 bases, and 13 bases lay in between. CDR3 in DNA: TGTGCCAGCAGCCCCCGGCAGACACCCTACGAGCAGTACTTC. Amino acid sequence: CASSPRQTPYEQYF.

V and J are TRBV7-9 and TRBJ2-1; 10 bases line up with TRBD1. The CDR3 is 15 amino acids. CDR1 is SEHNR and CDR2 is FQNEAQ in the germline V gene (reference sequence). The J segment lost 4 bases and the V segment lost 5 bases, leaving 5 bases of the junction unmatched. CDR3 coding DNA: TGTGCCAGCAGCCAGACAGGGGGCGAATACAATGAGCAGTTCTTC. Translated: CASSQTGGEYNEQFF.

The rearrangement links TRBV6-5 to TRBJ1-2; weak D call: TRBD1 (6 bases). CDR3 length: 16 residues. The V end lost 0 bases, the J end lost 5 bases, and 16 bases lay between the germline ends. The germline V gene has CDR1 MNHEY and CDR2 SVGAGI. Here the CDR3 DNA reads TGTGCCAGCAGTTACTCACAACGGACAGCAAAGTATGGCTACACCTTC. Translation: CASSYSQRTAKYGYTF.

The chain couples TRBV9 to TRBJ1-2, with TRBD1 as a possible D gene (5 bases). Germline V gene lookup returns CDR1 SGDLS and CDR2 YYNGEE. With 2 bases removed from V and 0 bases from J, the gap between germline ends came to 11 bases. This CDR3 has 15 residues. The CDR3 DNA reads TGTGCCAGCAGCGTGGCCAGGGAAGCTAACTATGGCTACACCTTC. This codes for CASSVAREANYGYTF.

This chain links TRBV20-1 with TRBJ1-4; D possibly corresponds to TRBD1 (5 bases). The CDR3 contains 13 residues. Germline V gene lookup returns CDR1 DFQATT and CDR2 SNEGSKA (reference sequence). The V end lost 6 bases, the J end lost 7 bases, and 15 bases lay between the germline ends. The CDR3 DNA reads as TGCAGTGCCCGGGACCGAGAGGTTGAAAAACTGTTTTTT. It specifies CSARDREVEKLFF.

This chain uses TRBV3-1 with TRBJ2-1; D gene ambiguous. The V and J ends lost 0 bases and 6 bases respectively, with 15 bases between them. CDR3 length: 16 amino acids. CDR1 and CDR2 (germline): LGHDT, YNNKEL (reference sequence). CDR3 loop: CASSQDPRPFRNEQFF. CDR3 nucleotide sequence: TGTGCCAGCAGCCAAGATCCGAGGCCCTTCCGCAATGAGCAGTTCTTC.

Written as DNA, the CDR3 is TGTGCCAGCAGCGGAAGGCCGGGACAGAGGACTGAAGCTTTCTTT. It is translated as CASSGRPGQRTEAFF. The chain carries TRBV9 and TRBJ1-1; TRBD1 matches 7 bases. The CDR3 consists of 15 residues. V was pared by 3 bases and J by 5 bases, with 10 bases of the junction left unmatched. Per the germline V gene, CDR1 is SGDLS and CDR2 is YYNGEE.

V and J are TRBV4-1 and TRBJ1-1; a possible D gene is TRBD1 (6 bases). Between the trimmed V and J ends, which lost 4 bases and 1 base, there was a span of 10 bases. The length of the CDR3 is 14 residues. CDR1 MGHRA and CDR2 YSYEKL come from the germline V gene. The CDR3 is CASSPRRGNTEAFF. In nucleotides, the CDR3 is TGCGCCAGCAGCCCCCGCAGGGGGAACACTGAAGCTTTCTTT.

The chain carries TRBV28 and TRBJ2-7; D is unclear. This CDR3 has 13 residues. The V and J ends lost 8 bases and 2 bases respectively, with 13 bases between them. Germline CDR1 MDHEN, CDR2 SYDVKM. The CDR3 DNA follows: TGTGCCAGCGCCGAGAAGGTTACCTACGAGCAGTACTTC. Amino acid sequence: CASAEKVTYEQYF.

The CDR3 region is CASSLPGANVLTF. The CDR3 region has the DNA TGTGCCAGCAGTTTACCTGGGGCCAACGTCCTGACTTTC. J is TRBJ2-6 and V is TRBV12-3 or TRBV12-4, with D hard to call. The CDR3 covers 13 residues. Trimming left V 2 bases short and J 2 bases short, with 1 base between.

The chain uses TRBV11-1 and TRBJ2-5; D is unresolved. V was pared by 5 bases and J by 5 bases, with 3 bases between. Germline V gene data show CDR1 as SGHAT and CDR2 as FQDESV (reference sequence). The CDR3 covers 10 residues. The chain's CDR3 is CASSGETQYF. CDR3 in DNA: TGTGCCAGCAGCGGGGAGACCCAGTACTTC.

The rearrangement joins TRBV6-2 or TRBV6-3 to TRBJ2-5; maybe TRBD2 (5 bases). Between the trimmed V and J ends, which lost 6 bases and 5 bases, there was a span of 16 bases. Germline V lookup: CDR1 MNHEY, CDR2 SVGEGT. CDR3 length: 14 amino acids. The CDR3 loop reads CASSNGLEGETQYF. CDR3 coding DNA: TGTGCCAGCAGCAACGGACTCGAGGGTGAGACCCAGTACTTC.

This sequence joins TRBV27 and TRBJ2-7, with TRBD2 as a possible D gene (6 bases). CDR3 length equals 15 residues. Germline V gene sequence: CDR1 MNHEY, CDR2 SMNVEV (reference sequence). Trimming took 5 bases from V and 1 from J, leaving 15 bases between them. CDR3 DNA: TGTGCCAGCAGTCCCGCCGGGACTGTGTCCTACGAGCAGTACTTC. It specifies CASSPAGTVSYEQYF.

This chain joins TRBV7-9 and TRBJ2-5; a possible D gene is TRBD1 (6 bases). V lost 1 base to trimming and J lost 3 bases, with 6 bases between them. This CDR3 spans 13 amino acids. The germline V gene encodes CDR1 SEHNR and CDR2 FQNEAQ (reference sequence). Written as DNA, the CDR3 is TGTGCCAGCAGCTTAGACAGGGAAGAGACCCAGTACTTC. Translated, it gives CASSLDREETQYF.